This T cell receptor (beta chain) was profiled in a study of blood T cell repertoires in COVID-19. Study details: In each case, the material was cDNA or gDNA derived from T cells, B-cell-depleted T cells, or PBMCs.

The repertoire was sequenced with immunoSEQ multiplex PCR; TCRdb's copy has only in-frame clones and lacks some. The sample consists of about 38,000 clones, 85% to 95% of them appearing once. The sequenced sample was peripheral blood. The clonotype originates from a human donor with active COVID-19. The donor label of this sample is uncertain.

The CDR3 DNA sequence: TGCGCCAGCAGCCAAATTCCAAGCACAGATACGCAGTATTTT. It translates to CASSQIPSTDTQYF. The V gene is TRBV4-1, the J gene TRBJ2-3, with unresolved D. V dropped 2 bases and J dropped 0 bases, with 6 bases sitting between them. CDR3 length: 14 residues. CDR1 is MGHRA and CDR2 is YSYEKL in the germline V gene.